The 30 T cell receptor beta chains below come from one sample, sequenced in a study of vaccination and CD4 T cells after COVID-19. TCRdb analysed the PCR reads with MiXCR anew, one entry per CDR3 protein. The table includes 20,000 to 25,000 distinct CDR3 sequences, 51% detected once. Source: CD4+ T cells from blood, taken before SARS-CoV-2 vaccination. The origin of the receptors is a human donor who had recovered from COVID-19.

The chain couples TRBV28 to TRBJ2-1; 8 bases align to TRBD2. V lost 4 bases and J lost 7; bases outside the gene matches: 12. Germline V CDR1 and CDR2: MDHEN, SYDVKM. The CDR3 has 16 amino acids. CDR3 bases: TGTGCCAGCAGTTCAAAGCGGGAGCATTATGGGAATGAGCAGTTCTTC. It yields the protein CASSSKREHYGNEQFF. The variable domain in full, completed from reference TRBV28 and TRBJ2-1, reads DVKVTQSSRYLVKRTGEKVFLECVQDMDHENMFWYRQDPGLGLRLIYFSYDVKMKEKGDIPEGYSVSREKKERFSLILESASTNQTSMYLCASSSKREHYGNEQFFGPGTRLTVL.

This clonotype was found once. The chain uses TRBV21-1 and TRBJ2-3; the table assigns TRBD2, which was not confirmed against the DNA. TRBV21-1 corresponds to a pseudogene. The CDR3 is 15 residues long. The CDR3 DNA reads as TGTGCCAGCAGCCGTTTTTCTAGGGCTCGAGATACGCAGTATTTT. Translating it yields CASSRFSRARDTQYF.

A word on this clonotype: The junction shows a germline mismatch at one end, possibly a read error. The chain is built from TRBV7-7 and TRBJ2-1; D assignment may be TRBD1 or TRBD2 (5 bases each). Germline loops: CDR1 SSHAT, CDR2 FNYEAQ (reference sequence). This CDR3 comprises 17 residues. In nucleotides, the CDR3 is TGTGCTAGCAGCTCCGCAACCGGGACGGTCTCCTACAATGAGCAGTTCTTC. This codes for CASSSATGTVSYNEQFF.

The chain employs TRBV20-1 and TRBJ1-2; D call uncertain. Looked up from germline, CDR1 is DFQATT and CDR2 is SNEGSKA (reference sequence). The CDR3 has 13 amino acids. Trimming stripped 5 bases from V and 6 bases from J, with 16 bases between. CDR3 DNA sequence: TGCAGTGCTCATAGGGCGGGGAGCAATGGCTACACCTTC. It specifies CSAHRAGSNGYTF.

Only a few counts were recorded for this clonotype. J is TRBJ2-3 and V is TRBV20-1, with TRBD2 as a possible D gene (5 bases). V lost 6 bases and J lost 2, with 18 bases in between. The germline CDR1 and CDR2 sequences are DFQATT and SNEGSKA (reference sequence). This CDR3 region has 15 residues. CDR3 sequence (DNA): TGCAGTGCCTTACCTGGGCCCGGGGACACAGATACGCAGTATTTT. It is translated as CSALPGPGDTDTQYF.

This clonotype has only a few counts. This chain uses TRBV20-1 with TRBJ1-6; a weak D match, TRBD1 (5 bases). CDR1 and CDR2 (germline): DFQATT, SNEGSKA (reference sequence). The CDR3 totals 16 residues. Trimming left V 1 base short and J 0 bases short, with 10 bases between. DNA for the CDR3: TGCAGTGCTAGAGTAGGGGCGAGCTCCTATAATTCACCCCTCCACTTT. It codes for CSARVGASSYNSPLHF.

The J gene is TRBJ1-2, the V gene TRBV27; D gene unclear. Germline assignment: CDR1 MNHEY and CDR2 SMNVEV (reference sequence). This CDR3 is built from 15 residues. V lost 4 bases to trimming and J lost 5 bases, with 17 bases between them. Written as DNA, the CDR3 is TGTGCCAGCAGTTCACGAATCACCACGCCTTATGGCTACACCTTC. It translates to CASSSRITTPYGYTF.

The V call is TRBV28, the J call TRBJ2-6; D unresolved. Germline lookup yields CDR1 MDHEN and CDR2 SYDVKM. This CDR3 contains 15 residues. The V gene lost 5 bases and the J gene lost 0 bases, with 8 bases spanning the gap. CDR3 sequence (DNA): TGTGCCAGCAGTGGACGCAGCTCTGGGGCCAACGTCCTGACTTTC. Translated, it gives CASSGRSSGANVLTF.

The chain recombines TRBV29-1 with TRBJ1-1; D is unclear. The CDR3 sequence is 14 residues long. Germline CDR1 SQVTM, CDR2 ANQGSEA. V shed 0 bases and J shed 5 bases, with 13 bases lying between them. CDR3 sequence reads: CSVEDPIGRTEAFF. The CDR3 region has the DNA TGCAGCGTTGAAGACCCTATCGGACGGACTGAAGCTTTCTTT.

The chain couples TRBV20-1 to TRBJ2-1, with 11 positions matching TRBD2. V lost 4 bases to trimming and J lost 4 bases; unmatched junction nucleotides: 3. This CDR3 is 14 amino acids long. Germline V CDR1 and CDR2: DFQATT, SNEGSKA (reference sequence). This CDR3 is CSATGLAVYNEQFF. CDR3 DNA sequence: TGCAGTGCTACGGGACTAGCGGTATACAATGAGCAGTTCTTC.

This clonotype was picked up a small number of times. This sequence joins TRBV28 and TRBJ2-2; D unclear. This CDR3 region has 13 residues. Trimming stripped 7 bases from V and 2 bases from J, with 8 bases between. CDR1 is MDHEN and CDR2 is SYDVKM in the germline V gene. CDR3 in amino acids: CASINTNTGELFF. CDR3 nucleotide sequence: TGTGCCAGCATTAACACCAACACCGGGGAGCTGTTTTTT. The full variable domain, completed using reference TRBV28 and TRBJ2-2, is DVKVTQSSRYLVKRTGEKVFLECVQDMDHENMFWYRQDPGLGLRLIYFSYDVKMKEKGDIPEGYSVSREKKERFSLILESASTNQTSMYLCASINTNTGELFFGEGSRLTVL.

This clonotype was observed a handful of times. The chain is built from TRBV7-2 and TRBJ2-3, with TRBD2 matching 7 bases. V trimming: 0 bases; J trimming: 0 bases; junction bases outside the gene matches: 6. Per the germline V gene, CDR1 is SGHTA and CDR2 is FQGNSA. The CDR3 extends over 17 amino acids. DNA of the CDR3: TGTGCCAGCAGCTTAGCCTTGACTAGCAGAAGCACAGATACGCAGTATTTT. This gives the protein CASSLALTSRSTDTQYF.

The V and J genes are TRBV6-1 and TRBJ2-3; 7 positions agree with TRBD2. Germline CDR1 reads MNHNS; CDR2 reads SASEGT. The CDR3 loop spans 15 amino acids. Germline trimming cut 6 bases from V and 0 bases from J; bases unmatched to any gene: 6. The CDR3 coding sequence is TGTGCCAGCAGATGGGGGACTACTAGCACAGATACGCAGTATTTT. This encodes CASRWGTTSTDTQYF.

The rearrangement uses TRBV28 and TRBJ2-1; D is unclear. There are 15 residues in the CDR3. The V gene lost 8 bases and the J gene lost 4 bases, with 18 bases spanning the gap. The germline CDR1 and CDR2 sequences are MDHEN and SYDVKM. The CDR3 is CASLPVLKGYNEQFF. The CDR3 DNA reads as TGTGCCAGCTTGCCGGTACTAAAGGGATACAATGAGCAGTTCTTC.

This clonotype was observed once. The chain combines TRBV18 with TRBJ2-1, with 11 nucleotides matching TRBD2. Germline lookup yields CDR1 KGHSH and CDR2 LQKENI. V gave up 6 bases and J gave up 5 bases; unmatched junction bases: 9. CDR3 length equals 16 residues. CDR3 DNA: TGTGCCAGCTCCCTAACCTTTAGCGGGGGGGACAATGAGCAGTTCTTC. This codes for CASSLTFSGGDNEQFF.

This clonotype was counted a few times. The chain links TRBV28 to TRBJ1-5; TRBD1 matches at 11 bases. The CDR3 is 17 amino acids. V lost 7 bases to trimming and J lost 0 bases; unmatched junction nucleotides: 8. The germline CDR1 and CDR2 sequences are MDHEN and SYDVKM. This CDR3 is CASNGDRGDYSNQPQHF. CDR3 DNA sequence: TGTGCCAGCAACGGGGACAGGGGGGACTATAGCAATCAGCCCCAGCATTTT.

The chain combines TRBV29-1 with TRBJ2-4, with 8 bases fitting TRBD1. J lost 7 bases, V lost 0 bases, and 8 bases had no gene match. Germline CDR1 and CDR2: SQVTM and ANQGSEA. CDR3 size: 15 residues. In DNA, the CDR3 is TGCAGCGTTGAAGATCGAAGGACAGGGCCTAACATTCAGTACTTC. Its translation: CSVEDRRTGPNIQYF.

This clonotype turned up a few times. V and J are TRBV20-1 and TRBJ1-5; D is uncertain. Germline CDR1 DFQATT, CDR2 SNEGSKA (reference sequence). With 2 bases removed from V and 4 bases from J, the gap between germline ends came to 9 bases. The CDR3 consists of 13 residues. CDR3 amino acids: CSARTELNQPQHF. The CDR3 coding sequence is TGCAGTGCTAGAACCGAGTTAAATCAGCCCCAGCATTTT.

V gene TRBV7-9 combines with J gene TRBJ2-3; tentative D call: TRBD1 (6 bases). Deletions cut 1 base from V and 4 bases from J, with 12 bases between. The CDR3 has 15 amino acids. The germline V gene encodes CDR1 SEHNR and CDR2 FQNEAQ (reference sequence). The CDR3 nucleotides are TGTGCCAGCAGCTTAGAGATGCCAGGGGCAGATACGCAGTATTTT. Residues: CASSLEMPGADTQYF.

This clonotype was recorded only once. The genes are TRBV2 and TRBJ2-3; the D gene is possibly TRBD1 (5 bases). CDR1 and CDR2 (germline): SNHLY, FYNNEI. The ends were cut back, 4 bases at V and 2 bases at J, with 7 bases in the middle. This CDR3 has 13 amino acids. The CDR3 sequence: CASSGQLTDTQYF. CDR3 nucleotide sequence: TGTGCCAGCAGTGGACAGCTCACAGATACGCAGTATTTT.

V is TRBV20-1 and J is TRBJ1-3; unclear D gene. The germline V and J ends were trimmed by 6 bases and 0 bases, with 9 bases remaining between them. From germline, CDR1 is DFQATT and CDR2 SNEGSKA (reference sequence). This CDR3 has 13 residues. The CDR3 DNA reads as TGCAGTGCAAGACTCAACTCTGGAAACACCATATATTTT. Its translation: CSARLNSGNTIYF.

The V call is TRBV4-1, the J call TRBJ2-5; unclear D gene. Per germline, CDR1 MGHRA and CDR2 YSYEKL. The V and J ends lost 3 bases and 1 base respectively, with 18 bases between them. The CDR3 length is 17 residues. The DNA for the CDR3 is TGCGCCAGCAGCCAGGGCCTAGTTTGGCCGCCCCAAGAGACCCAGTACTTC. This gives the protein CASSQGLVWPPQETQYF.

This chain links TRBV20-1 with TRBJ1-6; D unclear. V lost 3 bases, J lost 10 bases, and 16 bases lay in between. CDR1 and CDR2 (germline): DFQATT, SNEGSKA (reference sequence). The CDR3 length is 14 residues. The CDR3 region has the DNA TGCAGTGCTAGGTCCGCTGGCGGGGAATCACCCCTCCACTTT. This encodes CSARSAGGESPLHF.

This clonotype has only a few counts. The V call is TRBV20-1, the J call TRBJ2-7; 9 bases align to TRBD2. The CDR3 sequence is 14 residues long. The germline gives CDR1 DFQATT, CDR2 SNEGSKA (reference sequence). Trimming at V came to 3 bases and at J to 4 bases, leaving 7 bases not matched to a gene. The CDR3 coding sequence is TGCAGTGCTAGCGGTAGCGGGAGACCATACGAGCAGTACTTC. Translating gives CSASGSGRPYEQYF.

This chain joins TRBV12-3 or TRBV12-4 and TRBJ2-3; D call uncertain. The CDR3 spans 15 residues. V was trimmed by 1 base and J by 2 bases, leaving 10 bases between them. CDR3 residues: CASSLGPKITDTQYF. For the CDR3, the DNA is TGTGCCAGCAGTTTAGGACCCAAAATCACAGATACGCAGTATTTT.

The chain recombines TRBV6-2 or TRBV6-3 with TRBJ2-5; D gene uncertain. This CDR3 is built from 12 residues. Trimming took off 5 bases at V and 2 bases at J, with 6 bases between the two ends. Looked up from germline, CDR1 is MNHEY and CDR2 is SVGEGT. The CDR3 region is CASSNLQETQYF. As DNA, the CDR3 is TGTGCCAGCAGTAACCTTCAAGAGACCCAGTACTTC.

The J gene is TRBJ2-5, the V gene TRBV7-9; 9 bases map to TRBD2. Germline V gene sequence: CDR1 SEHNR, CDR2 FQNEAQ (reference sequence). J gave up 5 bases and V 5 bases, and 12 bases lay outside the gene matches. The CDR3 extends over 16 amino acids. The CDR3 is CASSRRSGGRGETQYF. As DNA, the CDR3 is TGTGCCAGCAGCCGGAGGAGCGGCGGGAGGGGTGAGACCCAGTACTTC.

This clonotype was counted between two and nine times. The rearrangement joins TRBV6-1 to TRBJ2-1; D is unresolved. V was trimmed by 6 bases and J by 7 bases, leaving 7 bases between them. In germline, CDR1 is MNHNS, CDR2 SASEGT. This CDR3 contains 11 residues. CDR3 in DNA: TGTGCCAGCAGCCTGGAGAATGAGCAGTTCTTC. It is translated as CASSLENEQFF.

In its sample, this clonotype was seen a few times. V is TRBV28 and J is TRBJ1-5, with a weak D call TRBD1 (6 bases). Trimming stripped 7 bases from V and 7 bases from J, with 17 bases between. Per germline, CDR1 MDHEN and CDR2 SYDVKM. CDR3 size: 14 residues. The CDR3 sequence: CASNRAGVSQPQHF. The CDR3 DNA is TGTGCCAGCAATCGGGCAGGGGTTAGCCAGCCCCAGCATTTT.

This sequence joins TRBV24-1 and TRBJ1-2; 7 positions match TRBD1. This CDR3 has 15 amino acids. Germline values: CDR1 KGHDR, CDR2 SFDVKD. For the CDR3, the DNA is TGTGTCCAAACGGACAGGTCCCCGAAGGTCTATGGCTACACCTTC. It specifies CVQTDRSPKVYGYTF.